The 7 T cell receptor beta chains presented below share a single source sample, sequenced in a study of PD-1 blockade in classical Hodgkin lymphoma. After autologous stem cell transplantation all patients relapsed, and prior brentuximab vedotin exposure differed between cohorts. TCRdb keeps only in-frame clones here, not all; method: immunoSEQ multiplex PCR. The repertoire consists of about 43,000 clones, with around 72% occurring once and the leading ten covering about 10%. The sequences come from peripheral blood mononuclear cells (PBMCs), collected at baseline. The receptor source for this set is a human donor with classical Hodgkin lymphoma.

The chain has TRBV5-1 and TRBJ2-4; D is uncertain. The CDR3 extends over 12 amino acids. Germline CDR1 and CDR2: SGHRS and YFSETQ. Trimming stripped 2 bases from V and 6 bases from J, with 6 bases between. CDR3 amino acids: CASSLAGNIQYF. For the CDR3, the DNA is TGCGCCAGCAGCTTAGCAGGAAACATTCAGTACTTC.

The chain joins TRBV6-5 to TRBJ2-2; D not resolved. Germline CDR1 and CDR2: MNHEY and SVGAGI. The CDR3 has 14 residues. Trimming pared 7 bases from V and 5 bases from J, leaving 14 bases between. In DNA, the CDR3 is TGTGCCAGCACCCCCTATGTGGGAACCGGGGAGCTGTTTTTT. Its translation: CASTPYVGTGELFF.

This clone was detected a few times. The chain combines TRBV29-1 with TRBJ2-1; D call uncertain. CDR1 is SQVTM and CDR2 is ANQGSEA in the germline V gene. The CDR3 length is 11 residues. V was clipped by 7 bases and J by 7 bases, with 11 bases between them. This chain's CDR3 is CSGTAGNEQFF. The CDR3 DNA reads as TGCAGCGGGACGGCCGGAAATGAGCAGTTCTTC.

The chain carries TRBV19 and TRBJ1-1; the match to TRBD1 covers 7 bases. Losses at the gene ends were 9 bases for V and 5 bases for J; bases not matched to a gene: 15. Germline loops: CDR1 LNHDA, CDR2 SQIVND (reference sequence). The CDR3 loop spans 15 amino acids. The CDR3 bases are TGTGCCAGCTTCCCCACCCGAAACAGGGGAACTGAAGCTTTCTTT. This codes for CASFPTRNRGTEAFF.

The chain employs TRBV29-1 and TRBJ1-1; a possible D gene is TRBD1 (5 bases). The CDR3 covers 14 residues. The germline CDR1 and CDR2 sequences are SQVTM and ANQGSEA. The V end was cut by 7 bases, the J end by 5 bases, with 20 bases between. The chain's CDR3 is CSAGAPNKQTEAFF. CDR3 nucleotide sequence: TGCAGCGCCGGGGCACCCAATAAACAGACTGAAGCTTTCTTT.

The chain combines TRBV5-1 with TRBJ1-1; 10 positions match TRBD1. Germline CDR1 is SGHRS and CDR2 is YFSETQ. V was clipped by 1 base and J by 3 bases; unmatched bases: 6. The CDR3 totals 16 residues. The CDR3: CASSLTGTGAYTEAFF. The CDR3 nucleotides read TGCGCCAGCAGCTTGACCGGGACAGGGGCTTACACTGAAGCTTTCTTT.

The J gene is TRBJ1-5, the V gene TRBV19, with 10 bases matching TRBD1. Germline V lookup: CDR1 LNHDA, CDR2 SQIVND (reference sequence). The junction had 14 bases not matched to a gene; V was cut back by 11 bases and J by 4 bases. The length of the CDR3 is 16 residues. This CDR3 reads CASRDRGNPRNQPQHF. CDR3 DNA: TGTGCCTCAAGGGACAGGGGAAATCCAAGGAATCAGCCCCAGCATTTT.